Below are 31 T cell receptor beta chains sequenced from a single sample in a study of blood T cell repertoires in COVID-19. Profiled with immunoSEQ multiplex PCR; TCRdb holds only in-frame clones, not every one. This sample carries a few hundred thousand clones, about 90% of them seen once, and the ten largest clones take around 1.3%. Specimen: PBMCs or T cells enriched from blood (not recorded which). The receptor source for this set is a human donor in a cohort exposed to, infected with or recovered from COVID-19 (not recorded which). The donor label of this sample is uncertain.

This chain joins TRBV2 and TRBJ2-7, with 7 bases identical to TRBD1. The germline V gene encodes CDR1 SNHLY and CDR2 FYNNEI. This CDR3 spans 16 amino acids. The V and J ends lost 5 bases and 4 bases, in that order; junction bases with no gene match: 14. CDR3 DNA sequence: TGTGCCAGCAGTATACAGGGGCCCGAAATGGGGTACGAGCAGTACTTC. Translated, it gives CASSIQGPEMGYEQYF.

The rearrangement joins TRBV5-6 to TRBJ1-1; D is uncertain. Germline V gene data show CDR1 as SGHDT and CDR2 as YYEEEE. The germline V and J ends were trimmed by 7 bases and 0 bases, with 7 bases remaining between them. This CDR3 is built from 12 residues. The CDR3 sequence is CASRTVNTEAFF. The CDR3 DNA sequence: TGTGCCAGCCGTACAGTGAACACTGAAGCTTTCTTT. The whole variable domain, remainder taken from reference TRBV5-6 and TRBJ1-1, is DAGVTQSPTHLIKTRGQQVTLRCSPKSGHDTVSWYQQALGQGPQFIFQYYEEEERQRGNFPDRFSGHQFPNYSSELNVNALLLGDSALYLCASRTVNTEAFFGQGTRLTVV.

This clone was counted once. The V call is TRBV7-3, the J call TRBJ2-5, with D possibly being TRBD2 (7 bases). The CDR3 is 15 amino acids. Germline values: CDR1 SGHTA, CDR2 FQGTGA. Trimming pared 4 bases from V and 2 bases from J, leaving 14 bases between. CDR3 amino acids: CASSSLGGDQETQYF. DNA of the CDR3: TGTGCCAGCAGCTCCTTAGGGGGGGATCAAGAGACCCAGTACTTC.

The chain joins TRBV2 to TRBJ1-2; D not resolved. V dropped 7 bases and J dropped 0 bases, with 6 bases sitting between them. The CDR3 extends over 12 amino acids. Germline CDR1 is SNHLY and CDR2 is FYNNEI. The CDR3 nucleotides read TGTGCCAGCAAAGAGGCTAACTATGGCTACACCTTC. Encoded protein: CASKEANYGYTF.

The chain combines TRBV4-2 with TRBJ1-6; TRBD1 matches at 8 bases. This CDR3 has 19 residues. Losses at the gene ends were 1 base for V and 0 bases for J; bases not matched to a gene: 8. Germline CDR1 and CDR2: LGHNA and YNFKEQ. The CDR3 nucleotides read TGTGCCAGCAGCCAAGCCGGCGGACAGGGATACTCCTATAATTCACCCCTCCACTTT. It yields the protein CASSQAGGQGYSYNSPLHF.

Comment on this clone: Different DNA sequences within this sample yield the same CDR3. The chain links TRBV5-1 to TRBJ1-1; no firm D call. Trimming left V 0 bases short and J 1 base short, with 7 bases between. In germline, CDR1 is SGHRS, CDR2 YFSETQ. The CDR3 length is 14 residues. CDR3 nucleotides: TGCGCCAGCAGCTTGGTGGGCGCGAACACTGAAGCTTTCTTT. Translated: CASSLVGANTEAFF.

The chain recombines TRBV10-2 with TRBJ1-1, with 7 positions matching TRBD1. This CDR3 comprises 15 residues. CDR1 is WSHSY and CDR2 is SAAADI in the germline V gene. The V gene end was trimmed by 0 bases and the J gene end by 2 bases; junction bases not matched to a gene: 3. The CDR3 DNA sequence: TGCGCCAGCAGTGAGTCGACAGGGACCAACACTGAAGCTTTCTTT. Encoded protein: CASSESTGTNTEAFF.

The chain joins TRBV7-9 to TRBJ2-6; D remains ambiguous. Trimming pared 3 bases from V and 1 base from J, leaving 10 bases between. There are 16 residues in the CDR3. CDR1 is SEHNR and CDR2 is FQNEAQ in the germline V gene (reference sequence). The CDR3 here is CASSFGSASGANVLTF. The DNA of the CDR3 is TGTGCCAGCAGCTTCGGGTCGGCATCTGGGGCCAACGTCCTGACTTTC. The whole variable domain, filled in from reference TRBV7-9 and TRBJ2-6, reads DTGVSQNPRHKITKRGQNVTFRCDPISEHNRLYWYRQTLGQGPEFLTYFQNEAQLEKSRLLSDRFSAERPKGSFSTLEIQRTEQGDSAMYLCASSFGSASGANVLTFGAGSRLTVL.

This clone was seen a single time. The J gene is TRBJ1-5, the V gene TRBV3-1 (or the pseudogene TRBV3-2); D ambiguous. The CDR3 has 15 amino acids. Trimming removed 0 bases from V and 6 bases from J, with 12 bases in between. Germline CDR1 and CDR2: LGHDT and YNNKEL (reference sequence). CDR3 region: CASSQDHTMGQPQHF. CDR3 bases: TGTGCCAGCAGCCAAGATCATACTATGGGTCAGCCCCAGCATTTT.

The genes are TRBV7-9 and TRBJ2-7, with TRBD2 matching 7 bases. The CDR3 loop spans 18 amino acids. Unmatched junction bases numbered 12, after V lost 1 base and J lost 0 bases. Germline V gene sequence: CDR1 SEHNR, CDR2 FQNEAQ (reference sequence). The CDR3 bases are TGTGCCAGCAGCTTAGAAGGGTGGGGGGGATCCAGCTCCTACGAGCAGTACTTC. It translates to CASSLEGWGGSSSYEQYF.

This chain connects TRBV5-1 to TRBJ2-5, with a weak D call TRBD2 (5 bases). The CDR3 has 13 amino acids. The germline V and J ends were trimmed by 4 bases and 2 bases, with 9 bases remaining between them. Looked up from germline, CDR1 is SGHRS and CDR2 is YFSETQ. The CDR3 loop reads CASSRGNQETQYF. CDR3 nucleotide sequence: TGCGCCAGCAGCCGGGGTAATCAAGAGACCCAGTACTTC. The complete variable domain, with remaining parts taken from reference TRBV5-1 and TRBJ2-5, reads KAGVTQTPRYLIKTRGQQVTLSCSPISGHRSVSWYQQTPGQGLQFLFEYFSETQRNKGNFPGRFSGRQFSNSRSEMNVSTLELGDSALYLCASSRGNQETQYFGPGTRLLVL.

V and J are TRBV2 and TRBJ1-1; D is perhaps TRBD1 (6 bases). V was pared by 5 bases and J by 0 bases, with 7 bases between. The CDR3 has 13 residues. The germline V gene has CDR1 SNHLY and CDR2 FYNNEI. CDR3 amino acids: CASSWTVNTEAFF. The CDR3, as DNA: TGTGCCAGCAGTTGGACAGTGAACACTGAAGCTTTCTTT.

This clone was detected only once. The chain links TRBV10-3 to TRBJ2-1; no reliable D call. Germline V gene lookup returns CDR1 ENHRY and CDR2 SYGVKD. This CDR3 is 15 amino acids long. Trimming removed 5 bases at V and 4 bases at J, with 15 bases between. CDR3 protein: CAISSPRSAYNEQFF. Here the CDR3 DNA reads TGTGCCATCAGTTCACCGAGATCCGCGTACAATGAGCAGTTCTTC.

This CDR3 reads CASSSLGGSDEQYF. CDR3 nucleotides: TGTGCCAGCAGTTCCCTGGGAGGGTCTGACGAGCAGTACTTC. V usage is TRBV6-5 and J usage is TRBJ2-7, with 7 bases lining up with TRBD2. The CDR3 sequence is 14 residues long. V lost 4 bases, J lost 5 bases, and 8 bases stayed unmatched. CDR1 and CDR2 (germline): MNHEY, SVGAGI.

The CDR3 spells CASSQEDSYYEQYF. CDR3 sequence (DNA): TGCGCCAGCAGCCAAGAAGACAGCTACTACGAGCAGTACTTC. The chain employs TRBV4-1 and TRBJ2-7, with a possible D match to TRBD1 (5 bases). The CDR3 is 14 amino acids. Trimming stripped 0 bases from V and 3 bases from J, with 9 bases between. Per the germline V gene, CDR1 is MGHRA and CDR2 is YSYEKL.

This clone was observed a single time. The rearrangement uses TRBV24-1 and TRBJ1-1; 7 bases are a match to TRBD1. The V and J ends lost 7 bases and 4 bases, in that order; junction bases with no gene match: 5. CDR3 size: 13 residues. Looked up from germline, CDR1 is KGHDR and CDR2 is SFDVKD. The CDR3 loop reads CATRDHRGTEAFF. CDR3 coding DNA: TGTGCCACCAGGGATCACAGGGGCACTGAAGCTTTCTTT.

This clone came up once. The V and J genes are TRBV5-1 and TRBJ2-2; 14 positions agree with TRBD2. The CDR3 spans 16 residues. CDR1 and CDR2 (germline): SGHRS, YFSETQ. The V gene end was trimmed by 4 bases and the J gene end by 4 bases; junction bases not matched to a gene: 3. As DNA, the CDR3 is TGCGCCAGCAGCCCCGGACTAGCGGGAGGCACCGGGGAGCTGTTTTTT. Residues: CASSPGLAGGTGELFF. Full variable domain (remainder filled in from reference TRBV5-1 and TRBJ2-2): KAGVTQTPRYLIKTRGQQVTLSCSPISGHRSVSWYQQTPGQGLQFLFEYFSETQRNKGNFPGRFSGRQFSNSRSEMNVSTLELGDSALYLCASSPGLAGGTGELFFGEGSRLTVL.

The chain has TRBV9 and TRBJ1-1; D is perhaps TRBD1 (6 bases). The CDR3 spans 15 residues. Germline V gene lookup returns CDR1 SGDLS and CDR2 YYNGEE. V was clipped by 2 bases and J by 1 base, with 12 bases between them. The CDR3 nucleotides are TGTGCCAGCAGCGTTTCGGGACATTCGAACACTGAAGCTTTCTTT. It codes for CASSVSGHSNTEAFF.

V usage is TRBV18 and J usage is TRBJ1-2; 8 bases agree with TRBD1. The CDR3 contains 15 residues. Germline CDR1 and CDR2: KGHSH and LQKENI. With 3 bases clipped from V and 6 bases from J, the junction kept 9 bases outside the gene matches. Here the CDR3 DNA reads TGTGCCAGCTCACCCGGGCAGGGGGCCGTTGATGGCTACACCTTC. This sequence encodes CASSPGQGAVDGYTF.

The chain combines TRBV6-5 with TRBJ1-2, with D possibly TRBD1 on 5 matching bases. The CDR3 runs 14 residues. Trimming left V 2 bases short and J 3 bases short, with 10 bases between. Germline CDR1 is MNHEY and CDR2 is SVGAGI. CDR3 amino acids: CASSYGAADYGYTF. DNA for the CDR3: TGTGCCAGCAGTTACGGGGCGGCGGACTATGGCTACACCTTC.

The CDR3 DNA is TGTGCCAGCAGGCTAGGGGGGGACACTGAAGCTTTCTTT. Residues: CASRLGGDTEAFF. V usage is TRBV2 and J usage is TRBJ1-1; TRBD1 might be the D (6 bases). The CDR3 loop spans 13 amino acids. CDR1 SNHLY and CDR2 FYNNEI come from the germline V gene. Trimming removed 6 bases from V and 3 bases from J, with 11 bases in between. The full variable domain, its missing parts supplied by reference TRBV2 and TRBJ1-1, is EPEVTQTPSHQVTQMGQEVILRCVPISNHLYFYWYRQILGQKVEFLVSFYNNEISEKSEIFDDQFSVERPDGSNFTLKIRSTKLEDSAMYFCASRLGGDTEAFFGQGTRLTVV.

This clone was recorded once. V usage is TRBV12-5 and J usage is TRBJ2-7, with a weak D call TRBD1 (6 bases). With 3 bases removed from V and 0 bases from J, the gap between germline ends came to 9 bases. The CDR3 spans 14 residues. Germline-derived CDR1 and CDR2 are LGHNT and FRNRAP. CDR3 amino acids: CASGLDRSSYEQYF. The CDR3 DNA reads as TGTGCTAGTGGTTTAGACAGGAGCTCCTACGAGCAGTACTTC.

The V call is TRBV4-2, the J call TRBJ2-7; 8 positions match TRBD1. Germline trimming cut 1 base from V and 1 base from J; bases unmatched to any gene: 6. This CDR3 is 16 amino acids long. Germline CDR1 and CDR2: LGHNA and YNFKEQ. CDR3 amino acids: CASSQATDRASYEQYF. CDR3 DNA sequence: TGTGCCAGCAGCCAAGCGACGGACAGGGCGTCCTACGAGCAGTACTTC.

V is TRBV7-2 and J is TRBJ1-2, with a weak D call TRBD1 (5 bases). Trimming removed 0 bases at V and 8 bases at J, with 13 bases between. The CDR3 covers 14 residues. Germline assignment: CDR1 SGHTA and CDR2 FQGNSA. The CDR3: CASSLAQAGKGYTF. CDR3 coding DNA: TGTGCCAGCAGCTTAGCGCAGGCAGGGAAAGGCTACACCTTC.

This clone was observed a few times. This chain joins TRBV2 and TRBJ1-4; maybe TRBD1 (5 bases). The CDR3 length is 13 residues. Germline V gene sequence: CDR1 SNHLY, CDR2 FYNNEI. V dropped 2 bases and J dropped 8 bases, with 9 bases sitting between them. CDR3 coding DNA: TGTGCCAGCAGTGAAAGGGGTCAGGAAAAACTGTTTTTT. It codes for CASSERGQEKLFF. Filled out from reference TRBV2 and TRBJ1-4, the complete variable domain reads EPEVTQTPSHQVTQMGQEVILRCVPISNHLYFYWYRQILGQKVEFLVSFYNNEISEKSEIFDDQFSVERPDGSNFTLKIRSTKLEDSAMYFCASSERGQEKLFFGSGTQLSVL.

This rearrangement joins TRBV9 to TRBJ1-2; weak D call: TRBD1 (5 bases). V lost 0 bases and J lost 8, with 14 bases in between. The CDR3 consists of 14 residues. Germline V gives CDR1 SGDLS, CDR2 YYNGEE. The CDR3 loop reads CASSVALGLGGYTF. The CDR3, as DNA: TGTGCCAGCAGCGTAGCTCTGGGGCTGGGCGGCTACACCTTC.

The V call is TRBV7-2, the J call TRBJ1-6; the D gene is possibly TRBD1 (6 bases). Germline-derived CDR1 and CDR2 are SGHTA and FQGNSA. Trimming shortened V by 6 bases and J by 6 bases, and 21 bases separated the two germline ends. This CDR3 is built from 17 residues. In DNA form, the CDR3 reads TGTGCCAGCAGGGGTGGCCCCCAGGGGCCCGGTAATTCACCCCTCCACTTT. Its protein is CASRGGPQGPGNSPLHF.

The chain employs TRBV6-5 and TRBJ2-7; D not certain. This CDR3 comprises 15 residues. The germline V gene has CDR1 MNHEY and CDR2 SVGAGI. Deletions cut 0 bases from V and 4 bases from J, with 13 bases between. The CDR3 loop is CASSYSAPPEYEQYF. The CDR3 DNA is TGTGCCAGCAGTTACTCGGCCCCTCCGGAGTACGAGCAGTACTTC.

The count of this clone is one. The rearrangement joins TRBV11-2 to TRBJ2-5; D is perhaps TRBD2 (6 bases). V was trimmed by 3 bases and J by 4 bases, leaving 21 bases between them. Germline V CDR1 and CDR2: SGHAT, FQNNGV. The CDR3 has 17 residues. CDR3 amino acids: CASSFSSRGGVIETQYF. CDR3 bases: TGTGCCAGCAGCTTTAGTTCACGGGGCGGGGTAATAGAGACCCAGTACTTC.

The chain has TRBV2 and TRBJ2-5, with TRBD2 matching over 13 bases. The CDR3 contains 17 residues. The junction had 8 bases not matched to a gene; V was cut back by 4 bases and J by 3 bases. Germline assignment: CDR1 SNHLY and CDR2 FYNNEI. The CDR3 is CASSGYGGLAGEETQYF. Here the CDR3 DNA reads TGTGCCAGCAGTGGCTATGGAGGACTAGCGGGGGAAGAGACCCAGTACTTC.

This clone appeared once. The rearrangement uses TRBV6-5 and TRBJ1-2; 9 bases align to TRBD1. The CDR3 consists of 15 residues. Germline V gene lookup returns CDR1 MNHEY and CDR2 SVGAGI. V lost 7 bases, J lost 7 bases, and 13 bases stayed unmatched. The CDR3 bases are TGTGCCAGCATTCAGACCTGGACAGGGGAAGGTGGCTACACCTTC. Residues: CASIQTWTGEGGYTF.